This TCR beta chain stems from a study of patients and donors after allogeneic stem cell transplantation. This clonotype was found a few times. A single record per CDR3 protein comes from TCRdb applying MiXCR to the RT-PCR reads. The sample consists of about 960,000 distinct CDR3 sequences, about a sixth of them appearing once. The germline V and J ends were trimmed by 5 bases and 5 bases, with 9 bases remaining between them. The CDR3 is made up of 11 amino acids. The germline V gene encodes CDR1 SQVTM and CDR2 ANQGSEA. The V call is TRBV29-1, the J call TRBJ1-2; no clear D gene. This TCR was recovered from a human donor who was either an allogeneic HSCT recipient or a stem cell or donor lymphocyte infusion donor (not recorded which). It is not recorded whose cells these are; they may come from a transplant donor. The material sequenced was blood, either unsorted or a sorted T cell fraction (not recorded which). The CDR3 sequence: CSVFSYYGYTF. The CDR3 DNA sequence: TGCAGCGTTTTCAGTTATTATGGCTACACCTTC.